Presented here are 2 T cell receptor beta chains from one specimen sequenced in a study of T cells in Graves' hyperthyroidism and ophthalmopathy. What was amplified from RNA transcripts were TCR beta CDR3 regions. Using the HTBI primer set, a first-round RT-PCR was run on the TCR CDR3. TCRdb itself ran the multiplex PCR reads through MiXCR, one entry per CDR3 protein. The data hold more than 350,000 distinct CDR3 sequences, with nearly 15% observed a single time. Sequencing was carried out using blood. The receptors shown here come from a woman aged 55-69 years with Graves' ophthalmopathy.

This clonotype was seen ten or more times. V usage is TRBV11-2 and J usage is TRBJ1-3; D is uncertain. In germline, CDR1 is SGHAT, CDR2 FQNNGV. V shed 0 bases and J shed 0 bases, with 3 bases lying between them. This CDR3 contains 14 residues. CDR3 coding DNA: TGTGCCAGCAGCTTAGATATCTCTGGAAACACCATATATTTT. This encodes CASSLDISGNTIYF.

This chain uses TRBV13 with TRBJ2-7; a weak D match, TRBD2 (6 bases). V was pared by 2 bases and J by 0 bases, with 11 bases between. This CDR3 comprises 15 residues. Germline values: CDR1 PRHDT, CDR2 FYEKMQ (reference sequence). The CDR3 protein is CASSLSRDSSYEQYF. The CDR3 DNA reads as TGTGCCAGCAGCTTATCCAGGGACTCCTCCTACGAGCAGTACTTC.